This T cell receptor (beta chain) stems from a study of glioma-infiltrating T cells. The iRepertoire nested amplicon-rescue multiplex PCR amplified TCR alpha and beta CDR3s from RNA. One-step reverse transcription and amplification started from approximately 100-400 ng of tissue mRNA or PBMC total RNA. MiXCR was run by TCRdb on the multiplex PCR reads, yielding one entry per CDR3 protein. This repertoire shows roughly 200,000 distinct CDR3 sequences, about 40% found once; its top ten account for around 5.2%. V lost 8 bases to trimming and J lost 4 bases; unmatched junction nucleotides: 25. The CDR3 totals 19 residues. Looked up from germline, CDR1 is KGHSH and CDR2 is LQKENI. Regarding the study as a whole: Gliomas, especially low-grade, showed above-expected tissue-blood divergence; non-neoplastic patients showed below. Only very few CDR3 sequences appeared in both tissue and blood.

This clonotype was seen a few times. The antigen remains undetermined. The sample taken for sequencing was glioma tissue, nonneoplastic brain tissue, or PBMCs (not recorded which). The receptor was isolated from a human donor with low-grade glioma or glioblastoma, undergoing nonglioma brain surgery, or in good health (not recorded which). The chain has TRBV18 and TRBJ2-7; 8 bases are a match to TRBD2. CDR3 DNA: TGTGCCAGCCCGCCTTTGGGCGAATCCGGGACTAGTGAATATTACGAGCAGTACTTC. It codes for CASPPLGESGTSEYYEQYF.